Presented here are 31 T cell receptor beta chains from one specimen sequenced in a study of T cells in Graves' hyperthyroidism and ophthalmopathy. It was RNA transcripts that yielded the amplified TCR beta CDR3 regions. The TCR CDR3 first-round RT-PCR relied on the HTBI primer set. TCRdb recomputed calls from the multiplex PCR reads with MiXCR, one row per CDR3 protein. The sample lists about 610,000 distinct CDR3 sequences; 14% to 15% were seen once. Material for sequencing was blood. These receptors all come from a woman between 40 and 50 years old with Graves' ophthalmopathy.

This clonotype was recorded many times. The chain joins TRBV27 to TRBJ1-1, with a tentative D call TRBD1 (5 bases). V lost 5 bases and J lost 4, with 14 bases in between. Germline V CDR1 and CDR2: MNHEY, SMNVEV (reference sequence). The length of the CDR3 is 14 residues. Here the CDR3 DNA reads TGTGCCAGCAGTGCGACAGTGGAGGGCACTGAAGCTTTCTTT. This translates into CASSATVEGTEAFF.

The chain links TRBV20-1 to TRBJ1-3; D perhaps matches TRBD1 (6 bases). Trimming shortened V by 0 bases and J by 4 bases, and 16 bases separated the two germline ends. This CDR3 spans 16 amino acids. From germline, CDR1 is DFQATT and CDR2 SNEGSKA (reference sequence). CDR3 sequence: CSARDLSGATGNTIYF. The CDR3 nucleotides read TGCAGTGCTAGAGATCTCTCGGGGGCAACAGGAAACACCATATATTTT.

CDR3 bases: TGTGCCAGCAGCTTAGGACTAGCGGGAGCCACCTACGAGCAGTACTTC. Its protein is CASSLGLAGATYEQYF. The chain combines TRBV11-2 with TRBJ2-7; TRBD2 agrees at 12 bases. The CDR3 covers 16 residues. V shed 1 base and J 2 bases; nucleotides not matched to a gene: 3. In germline, CDR1 is SGHAT, CDR2 FQNNGV.

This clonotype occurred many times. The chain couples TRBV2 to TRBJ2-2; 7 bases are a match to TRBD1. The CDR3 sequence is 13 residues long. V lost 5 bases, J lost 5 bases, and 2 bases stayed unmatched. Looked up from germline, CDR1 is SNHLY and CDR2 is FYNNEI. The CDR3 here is CASSLDRTGELFF. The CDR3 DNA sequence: TGTGCCAGCAGTTTGGACAGGACCGGGGAGCTGTTTTTT.

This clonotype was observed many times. The CDR3 DNA follows: TGTGCCAGCAGTTTTGCGGGAGGGCGGGAGCTGTTTTTT. It yields the protein CASSFAGGRELFF. This chain joins TRBV27 and TRBJ2-2; 9 bases map to TRBD2. The germline CDR1 and CDR2 sequences are MNHEY and SMNVEV (reference sequence). The CDR3 runs to 13 residues. With V trimmed by 3 bases and J by 9 bases, 2 bases remained unmatched.

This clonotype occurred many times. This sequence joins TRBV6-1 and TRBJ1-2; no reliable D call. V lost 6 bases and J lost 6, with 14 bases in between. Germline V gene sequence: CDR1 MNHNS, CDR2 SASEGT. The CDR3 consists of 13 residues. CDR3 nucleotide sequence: TGTGCCAGCAGAGGCTCGAAGTCACATGGCTACACCTTC. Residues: CASRGSKSHGYTF.

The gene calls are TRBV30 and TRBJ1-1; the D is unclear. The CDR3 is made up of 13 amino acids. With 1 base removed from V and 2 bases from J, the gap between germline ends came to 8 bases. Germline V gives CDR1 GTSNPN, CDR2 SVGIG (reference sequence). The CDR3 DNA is TGTGCCTGGAGTGAACGACCTAACACTGAAGCTTTCTTT. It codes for CAWSERPNTEAFF.

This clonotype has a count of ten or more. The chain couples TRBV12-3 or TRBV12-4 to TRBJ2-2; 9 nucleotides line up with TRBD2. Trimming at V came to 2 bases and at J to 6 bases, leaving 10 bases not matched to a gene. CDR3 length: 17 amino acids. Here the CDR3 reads CASSLRGGRADSGELFF. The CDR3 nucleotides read TGTGCCAGCAGTTTACGGGGCGGGAGGGCCGATTCCGGGGAGCTGTTTTTT.

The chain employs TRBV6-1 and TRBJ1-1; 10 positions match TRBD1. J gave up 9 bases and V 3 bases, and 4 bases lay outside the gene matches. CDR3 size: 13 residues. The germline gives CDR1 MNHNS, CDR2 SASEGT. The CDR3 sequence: CASSEGTGVKAFF. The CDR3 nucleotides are TGTGCCAGCAGTGAGGGGACAGGGGTAAAAGCTTTCTTT.

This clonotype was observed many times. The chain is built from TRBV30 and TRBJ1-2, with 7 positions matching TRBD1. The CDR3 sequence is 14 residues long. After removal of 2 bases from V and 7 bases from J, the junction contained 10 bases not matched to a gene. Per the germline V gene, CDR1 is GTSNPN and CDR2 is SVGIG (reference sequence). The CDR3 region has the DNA TGTGCCTGGAGTTTTTCCGGGACAGTCGGTGGCTACACCTTC. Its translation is CAWSFSGTVGGYTF. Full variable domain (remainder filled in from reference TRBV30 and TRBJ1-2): SQTIHQWPATLVQPVGSPLSLECTVEGTSNPNLYWYRQAAGRGLQLLFYSVGIGQISSEVPQNLSASRPQDRQFILSSKKLLLSDSGFYLCAWSFSGTVGGYTFGSGTRLTVV.

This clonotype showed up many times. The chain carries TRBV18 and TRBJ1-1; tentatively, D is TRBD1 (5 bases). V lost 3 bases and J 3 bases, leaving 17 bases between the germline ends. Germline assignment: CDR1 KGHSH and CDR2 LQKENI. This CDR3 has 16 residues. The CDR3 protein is CASSPGGPGPDTEAFF. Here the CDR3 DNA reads TGTGCCAGCTCACCCGGGGGACCAGGGCCAGACACTGAAGCTTTCTTT.

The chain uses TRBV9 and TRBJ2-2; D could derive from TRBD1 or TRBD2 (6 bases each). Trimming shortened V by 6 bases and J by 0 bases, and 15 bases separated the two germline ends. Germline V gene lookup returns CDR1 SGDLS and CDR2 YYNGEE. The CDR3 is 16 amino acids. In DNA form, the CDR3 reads TGTGCCAGCACGGAGGAGGGGGAGACGAACACCGGGGAGCTGTTTTTT. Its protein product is CASTEEGETNTGELFF.

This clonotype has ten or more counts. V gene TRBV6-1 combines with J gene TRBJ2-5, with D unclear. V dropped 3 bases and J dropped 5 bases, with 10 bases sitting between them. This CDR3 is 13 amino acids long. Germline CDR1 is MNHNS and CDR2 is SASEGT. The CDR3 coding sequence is TGTGCCAGCAGTGATGAGTTCTGGGAGACCCAGTACTTC. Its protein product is CASSDEFWETQYF.

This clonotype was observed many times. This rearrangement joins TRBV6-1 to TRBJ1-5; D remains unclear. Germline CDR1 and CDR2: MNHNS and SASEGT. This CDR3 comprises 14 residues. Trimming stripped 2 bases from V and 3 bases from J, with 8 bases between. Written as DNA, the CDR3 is TGTGCCAGCAGTGAATCACATTTCAATCAGCCCCAGCATTTT. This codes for CASSESHFNQPQHF.

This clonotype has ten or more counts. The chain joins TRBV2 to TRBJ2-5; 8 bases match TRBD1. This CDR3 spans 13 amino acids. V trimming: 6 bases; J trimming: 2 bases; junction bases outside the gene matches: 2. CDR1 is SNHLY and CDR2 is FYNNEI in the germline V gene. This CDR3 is CASRQGVQETQYF. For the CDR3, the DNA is TGTGCCAGCAGACAGGGGGTTCAAGAGACCCAGTACTTC. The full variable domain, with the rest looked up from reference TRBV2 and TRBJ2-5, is EPEVTQTPSHQVTQMGQEVILRCVPISNHLYFYWYRQILGQKVEFLVSFYNNEISEKSEIFDDQFSVERPDGSNFTLKIRSTKLEDSAMYFCASRQGVQETQYFGPGTRLLVL.

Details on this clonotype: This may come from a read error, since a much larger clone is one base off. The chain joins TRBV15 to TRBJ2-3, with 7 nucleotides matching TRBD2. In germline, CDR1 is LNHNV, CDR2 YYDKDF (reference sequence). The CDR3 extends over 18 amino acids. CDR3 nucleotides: TGTGCCACCAGCACTACTAACACCTGGGAGGGAAATACAGATACGAAGTATTTT. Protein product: CATSTTNTWEGNTDTKYF. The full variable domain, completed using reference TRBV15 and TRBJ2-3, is DAMVIQNPRYQVTQFGKPVTLSCSQTLNHNVMYWYQQKSSQAPKLLFHYYDKDFNNEADTPDNFQSRRPNTSFCFLDIRSPGLGDTAMYLCATSTTNTWEGNTDTKYFGPGTRLTVL.

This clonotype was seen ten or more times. For the CDR3, the DNA is TGTGCCAGCAGTCCAGGGACCGTGGAGACCCAGTACTTC. It is translated as CASSPGTVETQYF. V gene TRBV12-3 or TRBV12-4 combines with J gene TRBJ2-5; D possibly uses TRBD1 or TRBD2 (5 bases each). Trimming stripped 5 bases from V and 5 bases from J, with 12 bases between. The CDR3 is 13 residues long.

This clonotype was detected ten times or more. The CDR3 protein is CASSYSIPGTGPNTEAFF. CDR3 bases: TGTGCCAGCAGTTACTCGATTCCCGGGACAGGGCCGAACACTGAAGCTTTCTTT. The chain recombines TRBV6-2 or TRBV6-3 with TRBJ1-1; the match to TRBD1 covers 9 bases. Germline V lookup: CDR1 MNHEY, CDR2 SVGEGT. This CDR3 region has 18 residues. J was trimmed by 1 base and V by 0 bases; bases with no gene match: 9.

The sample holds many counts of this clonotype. The CDR3: CASSLRQGASYEQYF. DNA of the CDR3: TGTGCCAGCAGTTTGAGGCAGGGGGCATCCTACGAGCAGTACTTC. The chain carries TRBV27 and TRBJ2-7; 8 positions agree with TRBD1. CDR3 length: 15 amino acids. CDR1 is MNHEY and CDR2 is SMNVEV in the germline V gene (reference sequence). The trim removed 3 bases at V and 1 base at J, leaving 5 bases unmatched.

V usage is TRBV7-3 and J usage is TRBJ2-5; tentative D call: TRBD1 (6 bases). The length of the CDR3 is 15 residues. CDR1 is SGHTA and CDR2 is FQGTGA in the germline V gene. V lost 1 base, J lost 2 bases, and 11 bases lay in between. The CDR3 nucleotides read TGTGCCAGCAGCTTAAATGGCAGGGGACAAGAGACCCAGTACTTC. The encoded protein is CASSLNGRGQETQYF.

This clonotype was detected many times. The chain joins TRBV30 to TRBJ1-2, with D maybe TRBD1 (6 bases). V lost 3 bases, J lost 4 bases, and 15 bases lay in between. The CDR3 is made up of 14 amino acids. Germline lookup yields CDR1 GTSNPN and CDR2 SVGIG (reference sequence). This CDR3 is CAWRLQGGGYGYTF. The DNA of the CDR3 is TGTGCCTGGAGGCTACAGGGAGGGGGCTATGGCTACACCTTC. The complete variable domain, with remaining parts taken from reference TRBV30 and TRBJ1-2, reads SQTIHQWPATLVQPVGSPLSLECTVEGTSNPNLYWYRQAAGRGLQLLFYSVGIGQISSEVPQNLSASRPQDRQFILSSKKLLLSDSGFYLCAWRLQGGGYGYTFGSGTRLTVV.

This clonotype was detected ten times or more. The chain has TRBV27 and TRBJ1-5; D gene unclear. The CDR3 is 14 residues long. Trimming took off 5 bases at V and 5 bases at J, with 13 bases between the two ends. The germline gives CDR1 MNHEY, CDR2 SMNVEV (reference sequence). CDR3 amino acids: CASSLRQADQPQHF. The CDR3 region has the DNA TGTGCCAGCAGTCTCAGACAAGCGGATCAGCCCCAGCATTTT.

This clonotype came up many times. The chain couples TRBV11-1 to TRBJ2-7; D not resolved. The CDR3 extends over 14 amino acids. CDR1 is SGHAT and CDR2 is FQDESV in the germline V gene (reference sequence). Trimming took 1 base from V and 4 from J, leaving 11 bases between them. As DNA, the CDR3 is TGTGCCAGCAGCTTAGGTACGGCTATTTACGAGCAGTACTTC. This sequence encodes CASSLGTAIYEQYF.

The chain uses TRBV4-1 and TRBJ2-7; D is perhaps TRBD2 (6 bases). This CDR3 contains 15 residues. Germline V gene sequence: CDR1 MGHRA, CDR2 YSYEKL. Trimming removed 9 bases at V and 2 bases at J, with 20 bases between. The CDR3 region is CASQVSSVGTYEQYF. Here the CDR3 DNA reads TGCGCCAGTCAAGTTTCTAGCGTTGGTACCTACGAGCAGTACTTC.

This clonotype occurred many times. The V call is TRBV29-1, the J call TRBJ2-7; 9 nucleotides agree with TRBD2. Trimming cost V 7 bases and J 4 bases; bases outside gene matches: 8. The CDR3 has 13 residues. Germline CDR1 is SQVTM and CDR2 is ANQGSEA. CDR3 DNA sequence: TGCAGCGCGCAACTAGCGGGTTCATACGAGCAGTACTTC. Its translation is CSAQLAGSYEQYF.

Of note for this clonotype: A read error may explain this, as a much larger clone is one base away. In nucleotides, the CDR3 is TGTGCCTGGGCCGCCTGGACAGCTGGAATCACCATATATTTT. This encodes CAWAAWTAGITIYF. J is TRBJ1-3 and V is TRBV30, with D perhaps TRBD1 (6 bases). Germline-derived CDR1 and CDR2 are GTSNPN and SVGIG (reference sequence). The CDR3 covers 14 residues.

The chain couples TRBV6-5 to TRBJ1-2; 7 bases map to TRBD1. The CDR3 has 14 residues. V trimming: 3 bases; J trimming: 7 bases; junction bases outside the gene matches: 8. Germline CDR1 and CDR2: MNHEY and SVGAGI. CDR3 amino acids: CASSYFRGQGGYTF. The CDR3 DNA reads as TGTGCCAGCAGTTATTTTAGGGGGCAGGGTGGCTACACCTTC.

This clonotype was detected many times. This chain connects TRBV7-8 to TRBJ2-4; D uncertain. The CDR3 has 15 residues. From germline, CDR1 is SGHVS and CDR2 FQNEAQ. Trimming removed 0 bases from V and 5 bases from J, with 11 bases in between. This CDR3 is CASSLARDGENIQYF. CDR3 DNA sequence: TGTGCCAGCAGCTTAGCCCGAGATGGAGAAAACATTCAGTACTTC.

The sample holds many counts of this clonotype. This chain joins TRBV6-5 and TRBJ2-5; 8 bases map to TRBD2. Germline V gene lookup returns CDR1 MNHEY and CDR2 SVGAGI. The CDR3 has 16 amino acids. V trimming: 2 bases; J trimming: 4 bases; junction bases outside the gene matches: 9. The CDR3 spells CASSYVRAGAGETQYF. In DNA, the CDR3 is TGTGCCAGCAGTTACGTTCGAGCGGGAGCGGGAGAGACCCAGTACTTC.

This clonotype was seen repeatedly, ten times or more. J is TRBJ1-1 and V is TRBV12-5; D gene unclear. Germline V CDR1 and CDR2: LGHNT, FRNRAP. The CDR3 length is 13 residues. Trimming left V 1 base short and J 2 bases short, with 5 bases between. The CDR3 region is CASGLGVNTEAFF. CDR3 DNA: TGTGCTAGTGGTTTGGGGGTAAACACTGAAGCTTTCTTT.

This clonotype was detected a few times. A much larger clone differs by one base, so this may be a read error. The CDR3 coding sequence is TGTGCCAGCAGTTTATCGTTCGATGGTAGCAGGCGGGCTCGGGAGACCCAGTACTTC. This encodes CASSLSFDGSRRARETQYF. The rearrangement uses TRBV27 and TRBJ2-5; D may be TRBD2 (5 bases). This CDR3 has 19 amino acids. Germline lookup yields CDR1 MNHEY and CDR2 SMNVEV (reference sequence). Trimming removed 0 bases at V and 5 bases at J, with 25 bases between.